This entry features one TCR beta chain sequence. The antigen remains undetermined. The entry originates in a study of cytomegalovirus exposure and HLA in healthy donors. Whole-study context: An early release of data contained some 80 million unique TCRs, which came from HLA-typed donors.

PCR amplification relied on 60 Vbeta primers (plus 13 Jbeta primers). TCRdb keeps only in-frame clones here, not all; method: immunoSEQ multiplex PCR. The sample consists of 60,000 to 75,000 clones, around 74% of them appearing once. Overall study findings and caveats: Clonal expansion was found to be greater in HLA-associated TCR beta chains than in equally common others in a later analysis. In a later analysis, CMV-associated beta chains were mostly HLA-associated, it appeared.

The receptor was isolated from a woman younger than 45 in good health and CMV-seropositive. The sample taken for sequencing was PBMCs.

CDR3 sequence: CASSGGLYTEAFF. DNA for the CDR3: TGTGCCAGTAGTGGGGGGTTATACACTGAAGCTTTCTTT. The chain joins TRBV19 to TRBJ1-1; perhaps TRBD1 as D (5 bases). Germline assignment: CDR1 LNHDA and CDR2 SQIVND (reference sequence). V was pared by 5 bases and J by 3 bases, with 10 bases between. The length of the CDR3 is 13 residues.